This T cell receptor (beta chain) was recorded in a study of CD8 T cells in ankylosing spondylitis. Study-wide results and caveats: The disease-linked clones had a CD8+ phenotype and low blood frequencies. Seemingly characteristic of ankylosing spondylitis blood was a TCR beta motif consisting of eight highly homologous variants. It was reported that disease-linked clones were significantly enriched in matched ankylosing spondylitis synovial fluid.

This CDR3 is 18 amino acids long. CDR1 is MNHEY, CDR2 SMNVEV, per germline (reference sequence). Between the trimmed V and J ends, which lost 5 bases and 0 bases, there was a span of 20 bases. Each CDR3 protein gets one entry after TCRdb re-called the 5' RACE reads with MiXCR. The repertoire holds about 500,000 distinct CDR3 sequences, about 5.4% seen once, with under 4.5% in the top ten. This clonotype appeared a few times. The antigen remains undetermined. The sequenced sample consisted of blood, either unsorted or a sorted T cell fraction (not recorded which). The chain recombines TRBV27 with TRBJ2-4; D gene unclear. The source of this sequence is a male donor with ankylosing spondylitis. DNA for the CDR3: TGTGCCAGCAGTCCGAAGGCCACCGACACCGTAGCCAAAAACATTCAGTACTTC. Protein sequence: CASSPKATDTVAKNIQYF.